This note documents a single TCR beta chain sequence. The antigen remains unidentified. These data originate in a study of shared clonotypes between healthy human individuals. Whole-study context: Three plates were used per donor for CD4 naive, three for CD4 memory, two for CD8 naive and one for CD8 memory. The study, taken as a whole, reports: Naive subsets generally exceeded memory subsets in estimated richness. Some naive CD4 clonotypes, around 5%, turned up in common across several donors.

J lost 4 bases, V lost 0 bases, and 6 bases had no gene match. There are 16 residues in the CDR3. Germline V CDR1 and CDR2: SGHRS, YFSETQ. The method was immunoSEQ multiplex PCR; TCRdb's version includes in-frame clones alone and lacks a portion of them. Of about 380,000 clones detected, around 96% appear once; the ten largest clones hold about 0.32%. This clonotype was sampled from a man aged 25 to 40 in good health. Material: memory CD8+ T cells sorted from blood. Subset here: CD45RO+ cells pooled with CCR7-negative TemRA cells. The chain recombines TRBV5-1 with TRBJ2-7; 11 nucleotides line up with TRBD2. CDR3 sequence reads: CASSLVSLAGGYEQYF. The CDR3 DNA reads TGCGCCAGCAGCTTGGTTTCCTTAGCGGGAGGGTACGAGCAGTACTTC.